These 32 T cell receptor beta chains came from one sample sequenced in a study of T cells in Graves' hyperthyroidism and ophthalmopathy. From RNA transcripts, TCR beta CDR3 regions were amplified. Carried out on the TCR CDR3, a first-round RT-PCR used the HTBI primer set. A single record per CDR3 protein comes from TCRdb applying MiXCR to the multiplex PCR reads. The sample includes about 49,000 distinct CDR3 sequences, about 54% of them seen just once. Material: peripheral blood or thyroid tissue (not recorded which). Receptors originate from a man younger than 35 with Graves' hyperthyroidism.

Remarks on this clonotype: A much larger clonotype is one base distant, so this may be a read error. V is TRBV27 and J is TRBJ2-7; 8 bases align to TRBD1. Germline-derived CDR1 and CDR2 are MNHEY and SMNVEV (reference sequence). J gave up 3 bases and V 4 bases, and 5 bases lay outside the gene matches. CDR3 size: 14 residues. CDR3 sequence reads: CASSYKQGVYEQYF. DNA for the CDR3: TGTGCCAGCAGTTATAAACAGGGGGTCTACGAGCAGTACTTC.

This clonotype was counted ten times or more. This chain links TRBV29-1 with TRBJ2-7; TRBD2 matches at 7 bases. Trimming cost V 3 bases and J 1 base; bases outside gene matches: 6. The CDR3 is made up of 14 amino acids. Germline CDR1 reads SQVTM; CDR2 reads ANQGSEA. The CDR3, as DNA: TGCAGCGTTGATGTAGCGGGCTTTTCCTACGAGCAGTACTTC. It codes for CSVDVAGFSYEQYF.

This clonotype was found a few times. One end of the junction is discordant with germline, which a read error may explain. This chain joins TRBV20-1 and TRBJ2-7; TRBD1 agrees at 7 bases. Germline V gene data show CDR1 as DFQATT and CDR2 as SNEGSKA (reference sequence). The CDR3 loop spans 15 amino acids. CDR3 nucleotides: TGCAGTGCTGGCCACACAGGGGCAACTCCCTATGAGCAGTACTTC. It specifies CSAGHTGATPYEQYF.

This clonotype was observed many times. This chain links TRBV29-1 with TRBJ2-3; no reliable D call. Per the germline V gene, CDR1 is SQVTM and CDR2 is ANQGSEA. The V gene lost 3 bases and the J gene lost 4 bases, with 8 bases spanning the gap. The CDR3 runs 12 residues. CDR3 DNA: TGCAGCGTTGATTCCGGGTCAGATACGCAGTATTTT. Protein sequence: CSVDSGSDTQYF.

The rearrangement uses TRBV10-3 and TRBJ1-1, with no clear D. The germline gives CDR1 ENHRY, CDR2 SYGVKD. V lost 0 bases and J 0 bases, leaving 5 bases between the germline ends. The CDR3 loop spans 14 amino acids. The CDR3 coding sequence is TGTGCCATCAGTGAGTCAGGCATGAACACTGAAGCTTTCTTT. Translation: CAISESGMNTEAFF.

This chain joins TRBV15 and TRBJ1-1, with D unclear. Germline lookup yields CDR1 LNHNV and CDR2 YYDKDF (reference sequence). The CDR3 is made up of 15 amino acids. Deletions cut 3 bases from V and 1 base from J, with 12 bases between. The CDR3 DNA reads as TGTGCCACCAGCAGTGCTAGTTCCCCGAACACTGAAGCTTTCTTT. Protein sequence: CATSSASSPNTEAFF.

This clonotype was detected only once. This chain joins TRBV7-9 and TRBJ2-5, with 7 bases that match TRBD1. Germline V gene sequence: CDR1 SEHNR, CDR2 FQNEAQ (reference sequence). CDR3 size: 15 residues. The V segment lost 6 bases and the J segment 5 bases; nucleotides outside the gene matches: 12. CDR3 in DNA: TGTGCCAGCAGGGCTTCCGGGACAGTTAGCGAGACCCAGTACTTC. Protein sequence: CASRASGTVSETQYF. Full variable domain (rest looked up from reference TRBV7-9 and TRBJ2-5): DTGVSQNPRHKITKRGQNVTFRCDPISEHNRLYWYRQTLGQGPEFLTYFQNEAQLEKSRLLSDRFSAERPKGSFSTLEIQRTEQGDSAMYLCASRASGTVSETQYFGPGTRLLVL.

This clonotype was seen ten or more times. The chain uses TRBV7-2 and TRBJ1-4; tentative D call: TRBD1 (5 bases). Germline CDR1 SGHTA, CDR2 FQGNSA. The CDR3 runs to 14 residues. Trimming took 5 bases from V and 8 from J, leaving 15 bases between them. In nucleotides, the CDR3 is TGTGCCAGCAGCGCACGAGGTGGGGGGGAAAAACTGTTTTTT. Translating gives CASSARGGGEKLFF.

The chain employs TRBV29-1 and TRBJ2-7; 16 bases line up with TRBD2. Germline loops: CDR1 SQVTM, CDR2 ANQGSEA. The trim removed 6 bases at V and 11 bases at J, leaving 13 bases unmatched. The CDR3 loop spans 15 amino acids. CDR3 amino acids: CSVRPGTSGGGLEYF. CDR3 DNA: TGCAGCGTGAGGCCCGGGACTAGCGGGGGGGGACTAGAGTACTTC.

The V and J genes are TRBV5-1 and TRBJ1-1, with D uncertain. This CDR3 has 14 residues. The V and J ends lost 5 bases and 4 bases respectively, with 15 bases between them. The germline V gene has CDR1 SGHRS and CDR2 YFSETQ. The CDR3 loop is CASSPRTGSTEAFF. In nucleotides, the CDR3 is TGCGCCAGCAGTCCCAGGACGGGGAGCACTGAAGCTTTCTTT.

The rearrangement links TRBV20-1 to TRBJ2-7; 10 nucleotides match TRBD2. This CDR3 has 15 amino acids. V shed 0 bases and J 3 bases; nucleotides not matched to a gene: 5. Germline loops: CDR1 DFQATT, CDR2 SNEGSKA (reference sequence). CDR3 DNA: TGCAGTGCTAGAGATCTAGCGGGAGATATCTACGAGCAGTACTTC. Its translation: CSARDLAGDIYEQYF.

This clonotype showed up many times. The chain is built from TRBV19 and TRBJ1-1; D call uncertain. CDR3 length: 13 residues. The V end was cut by 5 bases, the J end by 7 bases, with 14 bases between. CDR1 LNHDA and CDR2 SQIVND come from the germline V gene (reference sequence). This chain's CDR3 is CASSPRTGFEAFF. The CDR3 bases are TGTGCCAGTAGTCCGCGGACGGGCTTTGAAGCTTTCTTT.

This clonotype was recorded at least ten times. This chain uses TRBV7-9 with TRBJ2-5; D possibly corresponds to TRBD1 (5 bases). V dropped 4 bases and J dropped 3 bases, with 9 bases sitting between them. CDR3 length equals 13 residues. CDR1 is SEHNR and CDR2 is FQNEAQ in the germline V gene (reference sequence). The CDR3 loop reads CASSWLGEETQYF. The DNA for the CDR3 is TGTGCCAGCAGCTGGTTAGGGGAAGAGACCCAGTACTTC.

The sample holds many counts of this clonotype. The chain combines TRBV13 with TRBJ2-3; D possibly corresponds to TRBD2 (5 bases). CDR3 length: 15 residues. The V and J ends lost 4 bases and 4 bases respectively, with 15 bases between them. CDR1 and CDR2 (germline): PRHDT, FYEKMQ (reference sequence). CDR3: CASSSGLGDADTQYF. In DNA, the CDR3 is TGTGCCAGCAGCTCCGGACTGGGAGATGCAGATACGCAGTATTTT.

The V gene is TRBV9, the J gene TRBJ2-7, with D unclear. Germline-derived CDR1 and CDR2 are SGDLS and YYNGEE. The ends were cut back, 0 bases at V and 3 bases at J, with 19 bases in the middle. The CDR3 sequence is 17 residues long. CDR3 residues: CASSVGGAAWGNYEQYF. The CDR3 DNA sequence: TGTGCCAGCAGCGTAGGCGGAGCAGCGTGGGGTAACTACGAGCAGTACTTC.

V usage is TRBV19 and J usage is TRBJ1-5; TRBD1 agrees at 8 bases. The germline gives CDR1 LNHDA, CDR2 SQIVND (reference sequence). The CDR3 loop spans 15 amino acids. V was pared by 4 bases and J by 5 bases, with 7 bases of the junction left unmatched. The CDR3 loop reads CASSRRQGQDQPQHF. Written as DNA, the CDR3 is TGTGCCAGTAGTAGGAGACAGGGACAGGATCAGCCCCAGCATTTT.

V usage is TRBV10-3 and J usage is TRBJ2-7; a weak D match, TRBD1 (6 bases). The germline V and J ends were trimmed by 2 bases and 3 bases, with 8 bases remaining between them. The germline V gene encodes CDR1 ENHRY and CDR2 SYGVKD. The CDR3 length is 13 residues. The CDR3 here is CAISEGGDYEQYF. Written as DNA, the CDR3 is TGTGCCATCAGTGAGGGGGGCGACTACGAGCAGTACTTC.

In its sample, this clonotype was seen many times. The genes are TRBV28 and TRBJ2-7; no definite D call. Trimming shortened V by 3 bases and J by 5 bases, and 8 bases separated the two germline ends. Germline assignment: CDR1 MDHEN and CDR2 SYDVKM. CDR3 size: 12 residues. CDR3 amino acids: CASSFGGNEQYF. DNA for the CDR3: TGTGCCAGCAGTTTCGGTGGGAACGAGCAGTACTTC.

In this sample, this clonotype is medium-sized. V is TRBV7-8 and J is TRBJ2-7, with TRBD1 matching 7 bases. This CDR3 spans 14 amino acids. Germline-derived CDR1 and CDR2 are SGHVS and FQNEAQ. Trimming at V came to 5 bases and at J to 1 base, leaving 5 bases not matched to a gene. The CDR3: CASSRDRVSYEQYF. The CDR3, as DNA: TGTGCCAGCAGCCGAGACAGGGTTTCCTACGAGCAGTACTTC. The whole variable domain, filled in from reference TRBV7-8 and TRBJ2-7, reads GAGVSQSPRYKVAKRGQDVALRCDPISGHVSLFWYQQALGQGPEFLTYFQNEAQLDKSGLPSDRFFAERPEGSVSTLKIQRTQQEDSAVYLCASSRDRVSYEQYFGPGTRLTVT.

This clonotype has a count of ten or more. CDR3 sequence reads: CASSSWDRDGYTF. DNA of the CDR3: TGTGCCAGCAGCTCCTGGGACAGGGATGGCTACACCTTC. V gene TRBV5-6 combines with J gene TRBJ1-2, with 9 nucleotides matching TRBD1. The CDR3 spans 13 residues. V lost 3 bases, J lost 6 bases, and 3 bases stayed unmatched. Germline CDR1 and CDR2: SGHDT and YYEEEE. Looking up the rest from reference TRBV5-6 and TRBJ1-2 gives the full variable domain: DAGVTQSPTHLIKTRGQQVTLRCSPKSGHDTVSWYQQALGQGPQFIFQYYEEEERQRGNFPDRFSGHQFPNYSSELNVNALLLGDSALYLCASSSWDRDGYTFGSGTRLTVV.

On this clonotype itself: Since a much larger clone is just one base distant, this may be a read error. This chain connects TRBV10-3 to TRBJ2-7; 9 bases map to TRBD1. CDR3 size: 14 residues. With V trimmed by 10 bases and J by 3 bases, 10 bases remained unmatched. CDR1 and CDR2 (germline): ENHRY, SYGVKD. The CDR3 loop reads CATSPGQGLYEQYF. The DNA for the CDR3 is TGTGCCACCAGCCCGGGACAGGGACTCTACGAGCAGTACTTC.

The V call is TRBV29-1, the J call TRBJ2-7, with 10 positions matching TRBD1. Germline CDR1 is SQVTM and CDR2 is ANQGSEA. This CDR3 spans 13 amino acids. The V gene end was trimmed by 4 bases and the J gene end by 4 bases; junction bases not matched to a gene: 4. The CDR3 is CSVGGDRGYEQYF. The CDR3 bases are TGCAGCGTTGGGGGGGACAGGGGATACGAGCAGTACTTC.

CDR3 in amino acids: CASSRTGHLDGYTF. For the CDR3, the DNA is TGTGCCAGCAGCCGGACAGGGCATCTGGATGGCTACACCTTC. This chain links TRBV7-9 with TRBJ1-2; 8 positions agree with TRBD1. The CDR3 totals 14 residues. CDR1 and CDR2 (germline): SEHNR, FQNEAQ (reference sequence). The ends lost 5 bases at V and 6 bases at J; junction bases unmatched: 8.

In its sample, this clonotype was seen many times. This rearrangement joins TRBV12-3 or TRBV12-4 to TRBJ2-3, with D hard to call. Deletions cut 6 bases from V and 3 bases from J, with 10 bases between. This CDR3 contains 13 residues. The CDR3 bases are TGTGCCAGCAGCCCCGACCAGACAGATACGCAGTATTTT. The encoded protein is CASSPDQTDTQYF.

This clonotype was seen repeatedly, ten times or more. A read error may explain this, as a much larger clone is one base away. The V call is TRBV5-1, the J call TRBJ2-2; possible D gene TRBD2, 7 bases. V shed 1 base and J shed 0 bases, with 10 bases lying between them. The CDR3 runs 16 residues. Germline values: CDR1 SGHRS, CDR2 YFSETQ. As DNA, the CDR3 is TGCGCCAGCAGCTTGTACGGGGGGCCGAACACCGGGGAGCTGTTTTTT. As protein: CASSLYGGPNTGELFF.

This clonotype showed up many times. The chain employs TRBV19 and TRBJ2-2; 9 bases align to TRBD1. V dropped 6 bases and J dropped 6; count of bases not matched to a gene: 2. The CDR3 runs 13 residues. Germline CDR1 reads LNHDA; CDR2 reads SQIVND (reference sequence). The CDR3 coding sequence is TGTGCCAGTAGGGACAGGGGCTCCGGGGAGCTGTTTTTT. Its protein is CASRDRGSGELFF.

The rearrangement joins TRBV24-1 to TRBJ1-4, with unresolved D. The germline V gene has CDR1 KGHDR and CDR2 SFDVKD. Trimming shortened V by 1 base and J by 10 bases, and 6 bases separated the two germline ends. The CDR3 length is 12 residues. CDR3 nucleotide sequence: TGTGCCACCAGTGATTTCGCAGGAAAACTGTTTTTT. It is translated as CATSDFAGKLFF.

This clonotype was observed many times. J is TRBJ2-6 and V is TRBV7-9, with 7 bases that match TRBD1. The V segment lost 10 bases and the J segment 0 bases; nucleotides outside the gene matches: 3. CDR3 length equals 14 residues. Germline values: CDR1 SEHNR, CDR2 FQNEAQ (reference sequence). CDR3 region: CATPGGSGANVLTF. The CDR3 DNA reads as TGTGCCACCCCAGGGGGCTCTGGGGCCAACGTCCTGACTTTC.

This clonotype showed up many times. The chain combines TRBV20-1 with TRBJ1-1, with D hard to call. This CDR3 has 16 residues. The V end was cut by 6 bases, the J end by 2 bases, with 22 bases between. Germline assignment: CDR1 DFQATT and CDR2 SNEGSKA (reference sequence). CDR3 nucleotide sequence: TGCAGTGCCCCGGTGGGCCATCTGCAAAGCAACACTGAAGCTTTCTTT. Protein: CSAPVGHLQSNTEAFF.

The V and J genes are TRBV6-6 and TRBJ2-7, with unresolved D. Germline V lookup: CDR1 MNHNY, CDR2 SVGAGI (reference sequence). This CDR3 region has 16 residues. Trimming pared 5 bases from V and 3 bases from J, leaving 20 bases between. The CDR3 DNA is TGTGCCAGCAGTGTCCTTCGCCAGACGCGAGACTACGAGCAGTACTTC. Protein sequence: CASSVLRQTRDYEQYF.

This chain links TRBV5-2 with TRBJ1-4. TRBV5-2 is recorded as a pseudogene. The CDR3 length is 12 residues. CDR3 protein: CASKEGDEKLFF. CDR3 nucleotides: TGTGCCAGCAAGGAAGGAGATGAAAAACTGTTTTTT.

The chain links TRBV20-1 to TRBJ2-5; D is undetermined. Trimming removed 1 base from V and 1 base from J, with 10 bases in between. Germline lookup yields CDR1 DFQATT and CDR2 SNEGSKA (reference sequence). The CDR3 sequence is 14 residues long. Here the CDR3 reads CSARVGGGQETQYF. DNA for the CDR3: TGCAGTGCTAGAGTGGGTGGCGGCCAAGAGACCCAGTACTTC.